This T cell receptor (beta chain) was recovered during a study of blood T cell repertoires in COVID-19 (dated by TCRdb to between 2020 and 2021). At the level of the whole study: The collaborator samples originated in the United States, Italy and Spain and spanned the acute and convalescent phases of COVID-19. Deeply sampled blood TCRbeta repertoires from subjects exposed to, actively infected with, or recovered from COVID-19 were included in the dataset. HLA class I and class II types, where available, came from metadata supplied by the sample provider rather than from assay-based typing. Nearly every sample came with metadata listing a de-identified subject ID, COVID-19 status, age in years and sex. The repertoires were released in a freely available public database meant as a resource for research on the immune response to SARS-CoV-2. The prospective study material was composed of cDNA or gDNA derived from T cells, B-cell-depleted T cells, or PBMCs. The samples were drawn from the first 160 participants of the ongoing ImmuneRACE study and from about 1,200 subjects provided by 6 global collaborators. Summary of the overall study and its limitations: Clinical and demographic metadata were provided uncurated, with the amount varying by source and participant.

As regards this clone: Its antigen remains unidentified. It has no much larger one-base neighbor in the sample; base qualities were not kept.

The CDR3 contains 14 residues, cysteine and phenylalanine counted. Only the CDR3 region is kept as DNA, spanning 42 bases read in frame from base 1. V is cut by 1 base and J by 4 bases, and the space between the germline ends is 9 bases. The germline V gene supplies CDR1 SGHTS and CDR2 YDEGEE. The immunoSEQ Assay, a bias-controlled multiplex PCR, was used to amplify TCRbeta CDR3 regions from genomic DNA. Per the original workflow: Within the assay, amplification of reference gene primers was used to estimate how many nucleated cells each sample contained. To quantify the absolute abundance of each unique TCRbeta CDR3 rearrangement, sequence reads were collapsed and filtered. For each sample, productive Simpson clonality was calculated as the square root of Simpson's diversity index over productive rearrangements. The table comes from immuneACCESS by way of TCRdb, which keeps in-frame sequences with V and J called. Part of the clones is missing from these tables; in studies checked, under half for an unresolved V gene and the rest for unknown reasons. V, J and clone size are taken as reported in that table, and D and trimming were inferred from the DNA itself. The sample has about 82,000 clones on record, under 80% of them singletons. The ten most abundant clones make up just over 35% of the sample.

At one collaborating source in Seattle, patients were enrolled during active infection and were followed longitudinally through the course of disease. The collaborating institutions used their own protocols to collect whole blood in K2EDTA tubes. Collaborator samples were shipped for TCRbeta analysis as frozen whole blood, isolated PBMCs, or DNA extracted from either sample type. The sequencing input was peripheral blood. The sequence came from a man in his sixties with COVID-19, enrolled during active disease. The chain employs TRBV5-8 and TRBJ1-3; the D gene is unclear. The CDR3 protein is CASSLSGFGNTIYF. The DNA sequence follows: TGTGCCAGCAGCTTGAGTGGCTTCGGAAACACCATATATTTT.